This TCR beta chain was sequenced for a study of cytomegalovirus exposure and HLA in healthy donors. As for the study in general: Previous work identified 120 million or so unique TCR beta sequences from around 170 million T cells. Findings of the study overall: An ancestry cluster, one associated with Asian ancestry, reportedly showed fewer N-insertions than the roughly 670-donor mean in a later analysis.

The table lists this clone with a few counts. Its antigen is not identified. Trimming cost V 2 bases and J 3 bases, with 12 bases left between them. From germline, CDR1 is SGHRS and CDR2 YFSETQ. The CDR3 loop spans 14 amino acids. The study ran its PCR with 60 Vbeta and 13 Jbeta primers. The repertoire was sequenced with immunoSEQ multiplex PCR; TCRdb's copy has only in-frame clones and lacks some. In the table there are under 45,000 clones, 50% to 75% of which are singletons. This donor's file did not include a recorded CMV serostatus. The specimen sequenced was PBMCs. The source is a human donor in good health. The gene calls are TRBV5-1 and TRBJ2-7, with D maybe TRBD2 (7 bases). The CDR3 loop reads CASSLGGGGYEQYF. CDR3 sequence (DNA): TGCGCCAGCAGCTTAGGGGGAGGGGGCTACGAGCAGTACTTC.